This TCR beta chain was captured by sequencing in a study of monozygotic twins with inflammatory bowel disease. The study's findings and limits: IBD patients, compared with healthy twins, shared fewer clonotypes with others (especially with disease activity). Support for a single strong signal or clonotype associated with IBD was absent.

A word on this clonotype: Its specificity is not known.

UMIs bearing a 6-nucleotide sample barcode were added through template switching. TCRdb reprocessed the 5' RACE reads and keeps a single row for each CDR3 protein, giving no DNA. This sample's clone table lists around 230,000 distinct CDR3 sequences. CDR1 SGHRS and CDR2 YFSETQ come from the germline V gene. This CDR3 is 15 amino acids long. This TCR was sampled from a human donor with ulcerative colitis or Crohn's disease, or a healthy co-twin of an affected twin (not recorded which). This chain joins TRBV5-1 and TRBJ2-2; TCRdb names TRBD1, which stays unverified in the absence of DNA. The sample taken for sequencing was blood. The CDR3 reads CASSLTGRVAGELFF.